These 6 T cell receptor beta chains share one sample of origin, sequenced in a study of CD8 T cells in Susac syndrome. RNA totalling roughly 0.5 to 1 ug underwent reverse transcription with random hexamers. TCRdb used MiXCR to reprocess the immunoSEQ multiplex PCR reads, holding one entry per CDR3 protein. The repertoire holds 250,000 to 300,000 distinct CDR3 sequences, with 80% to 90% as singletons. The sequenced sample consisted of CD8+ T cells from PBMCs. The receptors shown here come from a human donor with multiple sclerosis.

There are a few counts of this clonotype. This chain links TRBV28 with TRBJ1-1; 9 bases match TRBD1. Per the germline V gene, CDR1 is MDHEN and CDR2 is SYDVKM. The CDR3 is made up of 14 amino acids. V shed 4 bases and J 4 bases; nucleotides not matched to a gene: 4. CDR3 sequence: CASSWTGEGTEAFF. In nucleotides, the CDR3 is TGTGCCAGCAGTTGGACAGGGGAGGGCACTGAAGCTTTCTTT.

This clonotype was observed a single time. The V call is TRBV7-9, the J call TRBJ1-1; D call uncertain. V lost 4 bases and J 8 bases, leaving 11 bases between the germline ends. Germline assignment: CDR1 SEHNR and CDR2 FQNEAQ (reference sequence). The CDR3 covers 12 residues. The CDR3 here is CASSSDRGEAFF. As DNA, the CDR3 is TGTGCCAGCAGCTCGGACCGTGGGGAAGCTTTCTTT.

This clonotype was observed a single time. CDR3 DNA sequence: TGTGCCAGCAGCGTCGGGACAGGGGTTATGAAGACCCAGTACTTC. Protein: CASSVGTGVMKTQYF. The chain is built from TRBV9 and TRBJ2-5; 10 bases map to TRBD1. This CDR3 is built from 15 residues. In germline, CDR1 is SGDLS, CDR2 YYNGEE. J was trimmed by 6 bases and V by 2 bases; bases with no gene match: 7.

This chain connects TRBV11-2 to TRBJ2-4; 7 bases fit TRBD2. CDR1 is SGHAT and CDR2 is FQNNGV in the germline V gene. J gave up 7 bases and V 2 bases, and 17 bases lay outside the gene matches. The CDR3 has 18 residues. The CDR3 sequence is CASSLPPGGGVGRNIQYF. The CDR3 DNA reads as TGTGCCAGCAGCTTACCACCGGGAGGTGGGGTGGGTCGGAACATTCAGTACTTC.

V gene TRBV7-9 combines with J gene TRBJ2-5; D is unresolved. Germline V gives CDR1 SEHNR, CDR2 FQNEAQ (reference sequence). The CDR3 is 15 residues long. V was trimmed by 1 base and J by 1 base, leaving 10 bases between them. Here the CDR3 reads CASSLVSSRQETQYF. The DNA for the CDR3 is TGTGCCAGCAGCTTAGTATCCAGTCGCCAAGAGACCCAGTACTTC.

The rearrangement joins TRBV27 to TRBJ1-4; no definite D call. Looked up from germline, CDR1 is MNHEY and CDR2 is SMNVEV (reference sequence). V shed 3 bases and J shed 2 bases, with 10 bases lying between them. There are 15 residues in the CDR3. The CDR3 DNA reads TGTGCCAGCAGTTTTGAGATGCTGACTAATGAAAAACTGTTTTTT. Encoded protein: CASSFEMLTNEKLFF.